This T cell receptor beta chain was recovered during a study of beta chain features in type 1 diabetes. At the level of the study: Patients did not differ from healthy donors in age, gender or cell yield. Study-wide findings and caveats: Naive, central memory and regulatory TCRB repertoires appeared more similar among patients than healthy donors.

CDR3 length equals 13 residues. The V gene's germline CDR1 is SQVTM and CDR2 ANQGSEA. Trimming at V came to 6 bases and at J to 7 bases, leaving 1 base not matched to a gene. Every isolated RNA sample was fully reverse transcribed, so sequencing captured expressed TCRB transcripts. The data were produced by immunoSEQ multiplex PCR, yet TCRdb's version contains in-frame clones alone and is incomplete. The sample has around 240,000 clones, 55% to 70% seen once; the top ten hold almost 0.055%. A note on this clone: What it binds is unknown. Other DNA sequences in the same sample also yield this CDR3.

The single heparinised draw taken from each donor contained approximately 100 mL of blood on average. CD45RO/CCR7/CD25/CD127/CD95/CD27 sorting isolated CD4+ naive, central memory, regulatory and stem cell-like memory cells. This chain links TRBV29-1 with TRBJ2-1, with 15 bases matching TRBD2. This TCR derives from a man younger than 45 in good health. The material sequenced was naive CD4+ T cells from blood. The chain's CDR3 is CSVGLAGGNEQFF. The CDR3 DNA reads TGCAGCGTGGGACTAGCGGGAGGTAATGAGCAGTTCTTC.